A selection of T cell receptor beta chains follows, all from one sample in a study of shared clonotypes between healthy human individuals. The protocol was immunoSEQ multiplex PCR, while the TCRdb copy is restricted to in-frame clones and leaves out a portion. The data contain 2 million to 2.5 million clones, 95% of them singletons. The material sequenced was naive CD4+ T cells sorted from blood. These receptor sequences come from a young man in good health. Both conserved end residues are part of each CDR3. D genes are given only for firm matches. Clone size is not always given. Where it is, it says once, few, many or a class for expanded clones.

abundance,v_gene,j_gene,d_gene,CDR3nt,CDR3aa
.,TRBV5-1,TRBJ1-2,.,TGCGCCAGCAGCTTGGCCGGACAGACATATGGCTACACCTTC,CASSLAGQTYGYTF
.,TRBV30,TRBJ2-5,.,TGTGCCTGGAGTGGGGCGGGGAACCAAGAGACCCAGTACTTC,CAWSGAGNQETQYF
.,TRBV7-2,TRBJ2-7,.,TGTGCCAGCAGCTTAGCGGGGGAGCCCTACGAGCAGTACTTC,CASSLAGEPYEQYF
.,TRBV5-1,TRBJ2-5,TRBD1,TGCGCCAGCAGCCGGAATCCAGGGGGCTTGGAGACCCAGTACTTC,CASSRNPGGLETQYF
.,TRBV5-1,TRBJ1-1,TRBD1,TGCGCCAGCACCAGACAGGGGAACACTGAAGCTTTCTTT,CASTRQGNTEAFF
few,TRBV5-1,TRBJ1-1,.,TGCGCCAGCAGCTCCGGACAGAACACTGAAGCTTTCTTT,CASSSGQNTEAFF
once,TRBV18,TRBJ2-1,.,TGTGCCAGCTCACCACCCCTCGTGAGTGAGCAGTTCTTC,CASSPPLVSEQFF
.,TRBV20-1,TRBJ2-3,.,TGCAGTGTTAGTAGCACAGATACGCAGTATTTT,CSVSSTDTQYF
.,TRBV21-1,TRBJ2-7,.,TGTGCCAGCAGCAAAGCTAGGGTCGAGGGGGTGACTACCTCCTACGAGCAGTACTTC,CASSKARVEGVTTSYEQYF
.,TRBV5-6,TRBJ2-1,TRBD2,TGTGCCAGCAGCCTTAGCGGGTTCCAGTTCTTC,CASSLSGFQFF